The entry below gives a single TCR beta chain sequence along with its context. The target of this receptor is not known. One base away there is no much larger clone; base qualities are not given. This sample is drawn from a study of post-analysis software for immune sequencing data (dated by TCRdb to about 2015). Background for the entire study: The recorded disease courses included relapsing-remitting, secondary progressive and progressive-relapsing multiple sclerosis, and some patients had no subtype annotation. A subset of samples was prepared in parallel using single-end sample barcoding, then pooled and co-amplified after Illumina adapter ligation. Patient repertoires were compared against roughly 10 previously published healthy control repertoires from donors aged about 6 to 28 years. The paper as a whole reports these results and caveats: Significantly lower normalized Chao1 diversity was found in multiple sclerosis patients than in controls, suggesting substantial peripheral T-cell clonal expansion. The control group was slightly older than the multiple sclerosis patient group. Significantly higher frequencies in patients than in controls were found for roughly 5 TRBV segments, including TRBV5-6, TRBV5-1 and TRBV20-1. When samples were clustered directly using the F measure, samples prepared in the same batch co-clustered strongly, which prompted a batch-effect correction.

From its cysteine to its phenylalanine, the CDR3 spans 14 amino acids. Just CDR3 DNA is preserved here, 42 bases in frame from base 1. Based on the germline V gene, the CDR1 and CDR2 sequences are SGHVS and FQNEAQ. Library preparation was by PCR. Instrument on record: Illumina HiSeq 2500. Unique molecular identifiers were incorporated into TCR beta cDNA libraries to reduce PCR and sequencing biases. Roughly 500,000 cDNA molecules were obtained for every 1 to 10 million input T cells, so each molecule roughly corresponded to one T cell. The patient libraries were prepared and sequenced using the same protocol as the earlier healthy control dataset. Within a given batch, samples were prepared together, multiplexed and sequenced on the same HiSeq lane. Turning to the authors' computational methods: MIGEC was used to process the raw barcoded reads, and molecular identifier groups with only a single read were discarded before consensus assembly and CDR3 extraction. VDJtools was used for post-analysis of the clonotype tables, with diversity normalized by down-sampling every dataset to the smallest sample size. Repertoire overlap clustering matched CDR3 amino acid but not nucleotide sequences to correct batch-related cross-sample contamination. TCRdb took the public reads, trimmed them with fastp at Q25, ran MiXCR for clone calling and kept in-frame beta chains. Every distinct CDR3 protein forms one entry, paired with its most common genes and DNA. The authors' filters were not applied to this entry. The table for this sample lists 150,000 to 200,000 distinct CDR3 sequences; roughly 35% of them were counted only once. Under 30% of the sample belongs to the ten largest clones.

What this sample's time point label stands for: second blood draw from one MS patient after hematopoietic stem cell transplantation. To demonstrate the VDJtools post-analysis software, TCR beta repertoires were profiled from the peripheral blood of more than 10 young patients with multiple sclerosis. The multiple sclerosis patients were children and adolescents between about 6 and 16 years of age. The clonotype comes from a girl aged 10-17 years with multiple sclerosis. Donor details come from another sample of the same person, matched by shared clones. The specimen comprised blood, sampled after autologous hematopoietic stem cell transplantation. Recombination joined TRBV7-8 with TRBJ2-4, and the D gene may be TRBD2, 5 bases matching. The J call may be wrong; the DNA end is better matched by TRBJ2-7. The CDR3 loop reads CASSLSYGVHEQYF. The sequence in DNA is TGTGCCAGCAGCTTATCTTACGGGGTCCACGAGCAGTACTTC.